A selection of T cell receptor beta chains follows, all from one sample in a study of response to subunit inactivated influenza vaccine. TCRdb re-analysed the RT-PCR reads in MiXCR, keeping a single row per CDR3 protein. In the table there are a few hundred thousand distinct CDR3 sequences, 14% of which are singletons. The source material was PBMCs from blood, sampled approximately 12 days after vaccination. Every receptor here comes from a man in his fifties who received an inactivated influenza vaccine. Both conserved end residues are part of each CDR3. Each record gives: V gene, J gene, CDR3 protein.

v_call: TRBV5-1; j_call: TRBJ2-7; cdr3_aa: CASSLSTYAYEQYF
v_call: TRBV2; j_call: TRBJ2-3; cdr3_aa: CASRPTGIMRDTQYF
v_call: TRBV4-2; j_call: TRBJ1-6; cdr3_aa: CASSGQFLDSPLHF
v_call: TRBV5-5; j_call: TRBJ2-3; cdr3_aa: CASSLGTSGTDTDTQYF
v_call: TRBV12-3/TRBV12-4; j_call: TRBJ2-3; cdr3_aa: CASSLGTSGADTQYF
v_call: TRBV4-2; j_call: TRBJ2-7; cdr3_aa: CASSQVAGEIYEQYF
v_call: TRBV7-2; j_call: TRBJ1-2; cdr3_aa: CASSLGPFRPRGYTF
v_call: TRBV11-2; j_call: TRBJ2-1; cdr3_aa: CASSSTSGGAGEQFF
v_call: TRBV19; j_call: TRBJ2-1; cdr3_aa: CASSISPESYNEQFF
v_call: TRBV12-3/TRBV12-4; j_call: TRBJ2-1; cdr3_aa: CASGGGWELNNEQFF
v_call: TRBV3-1; j_call: TRBJ1-2; cdr3_aa: CASSRTDNYGYTF
v_call: TRBV7-3; j_call: TRBJ1-1; cdr3_aa: CASSLSPGGRTEAFF
v_call: TRBV2; j_call: TRBJ2-3; cdr3_aa: CASSEPPGRTDTQYF
v_call: TRBV28; j_call: TRBJ2-5; cdr3_aa: CASSTYRQETQYF
v_call: TRBV5-1; j_call: TRBJ2-1; cdr3_aa: CASSLEGQGFNEQFF
v_call: TRBV5-1; j_call: TRBJ2-1; cdr3_aa: CASSLTDYEQFF
v_call: TRBV20-1; j_call: TRBJ2-5; cdr3_aa: CSDTGTIQETQYF
v_call: TRBV20-1; j_call: TRBJ2-3; cdr3_aa: CSVRLAADTQYF
v_call: TRBV7-8; j_call: TRBJ2-4; cdr3_aa: CASSLKSWNIQYF
v_call: TRBV7-9; j_call: TRBJ2-5; cdr3_aa: CASSRMTLGGTQYF
v_call: TRBV12-5; j_call: TRBJ2-5; cdr3_aa: CASGRSGDRGQETQYF
v_call: TRBV5-1; j_call: TRBJ2-7; cdr3_aa: CASSLVLGTKGYEQYF
v_call: TRBV20-1; j_call: TRBJ2-3; cdr3_aa: CSARASGRDTQYF
v_call: TRBV10-3; j_call: TRBJ2-7; cdr3_aa: CAISDLDKASSYEQYF
v_call: TRBV24-1; j_call: TRBJ2-3; cdr3_aa: CATSERTSGSDTQYF
v_call: TRBV4-2; j_call: TRBJ2-1; cdr3_aa: CASSPRGAGAYEQFF
v_call: TRBV12-3/TRBV12-4; j_call: TRBJ2-1; cdr3_aa: CASRGRGAYNEQFF
v_call: TRBV3-1; j_call: TRBJ1-6; cdr3_aa: CASRPGTDNSPLHF
v_call: TRBV6-1; j_call: TRBJ2-5; cdr3_aa: CASALGAGGRETQYF
v_call: TRBV6-1; j_call: TRBJ2-3; cdr3_aa: CASSTTGKADTQYF
v_call: TRBV5-1; j_call: TRBJ2-7; cdr3_aa: CASSFLQGSLYEQYF
v_call: TRBV7-2; j_call: TRBJ2-2; cdr3_aa: CASSLVQATGELFF
v_call: TRBV7-8; j_call: TRBJ2-1; cdr3_aa: CASSLEGPISNEQFF
v_call: TRBV20-1; j_call: TRBJ1-5; cdr3_aa: CSAPGGGNQPQHF
v_call: TRBV3-1; j_call: TRBJ2-1; cdr3_aa: CASSPGLAGWNEQFF
v_call: TRBV6-1; j_call: TRBJ2-5; cdr3_aa: CASAGPGASRETQYF
v_call: TRBV11-2; j_call: TRBJ2-3; cdr3_aa: CASSLSSATQYF
v_call: TRBV20-1; j_call: TRBJ2-7; cdr3_aa: CSARDPAGLGEQYF
v_call: TRBV18; j_call: TRBJ2-1; cdr3_aa: CASSPSEGVGNEQFF
v_call: TRBV10-3; j_call: TRBJ2-7; cdr3_aa: CAISPGQPYEQYF
v_call: TRBV12-3/TRBV12-4; j_call: TRBJ1-2; cdr3_aa: CASSYGKGGGYTF
v_call: TRBV5-5; j_call: TRBJ1-6; cdr3_aa: CASSLKIGGATSSPLHF
v_call: TRBV12-3/TRBV12-4; j_call: TRBJ2-1; cdr3_aa: CASNPGYNEQFF
v_call: TRBV9; j_call: TRBJ1-2; cdr3_aa: CASSVGTRNANYGYTF
v_call: TRBV7-2; j_call: TRBJ2-7; cdr3_aa: CASKQAGGPSEQYF
v_call: TRBV30; j_call: TRBJ1-2; cdr3_aa: CAWSPGGALSYTF
v_call: TRBV29-1; j_call: TRBJ2-7; cdr3_aa: CSVEEGTSYEQYF
v_call: TRBV19; j_call: TRBJ1-1; cdr3_aa: CASSIKRRTEAFF
v_call: TRBV6-2/TRBV6-3; j_call: TRBJ2-1; cdr3_aa: CASSYDGRARNEQFF
v_call: TRBV9; j_call: TRBJ2-5; cdr3_aa: CASSVGRVKETQYF
v_call: TRBV5-1; j_call: TRBJ2-2; cdr3_aa: CASSLAAGGNTGELFF
v_call: TRBV7-2; j_call: TRBJ2-1; cdr3_aa: CASSLLAGGPLLNEQFF